This T cell receptor beta chain was recorded in a study of shared T cell receptors in the human thymus. Germline CDR1 SGHDN, CDR2 FVKESK. This CDR3 contains 16 residues. The junction had 8 bases not matched to a gene; V was cut back by 1 base and J by 5 bases. Sequencing used immunoSEQ multiplex PCR; TCRdb keeps in-frame clones, though not all of them. In the table there are 700,000 or so clones, approximately 85% of which are singletons. In addition, the sample was reused for a study of human thymus T cells. That work adds: From resections taken during corrective heart surgery, the thymus tissue was obtained. In thymic and blood repertoires alike, V and J usage looked biased. Related research described strongly overlapping thymic repertoires in unrelated people.

This chain uses TRBV14 with TRBJ2-3; 8 bases map to TRBD2. Material: thymocytes. The TCR was taken from a girl less than two years old with a congenital heart defect. CDR3 sequence: CASSQVRGGVVDTQYF. CDR3 nucleotide sequence: TGTGCCAGCAGCCAAGTTCGGGGGGGTGTCGTAGATACGCAGTATTTT.